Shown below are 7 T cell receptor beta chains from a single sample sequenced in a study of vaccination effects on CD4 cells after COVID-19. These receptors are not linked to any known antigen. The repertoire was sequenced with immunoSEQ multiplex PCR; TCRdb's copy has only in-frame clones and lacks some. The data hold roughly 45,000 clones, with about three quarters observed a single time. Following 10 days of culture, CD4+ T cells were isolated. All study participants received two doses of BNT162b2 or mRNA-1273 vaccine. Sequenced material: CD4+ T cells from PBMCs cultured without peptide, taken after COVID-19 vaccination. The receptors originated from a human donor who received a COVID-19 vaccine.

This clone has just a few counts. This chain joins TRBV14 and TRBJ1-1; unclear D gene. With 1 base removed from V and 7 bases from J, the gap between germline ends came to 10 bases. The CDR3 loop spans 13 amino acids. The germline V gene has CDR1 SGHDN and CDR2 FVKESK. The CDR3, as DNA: TGTGCCAGCAGCCAAGTAGTACAGAATGAAGCTTTCTTT. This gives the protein CASSQVVQNEAFF.

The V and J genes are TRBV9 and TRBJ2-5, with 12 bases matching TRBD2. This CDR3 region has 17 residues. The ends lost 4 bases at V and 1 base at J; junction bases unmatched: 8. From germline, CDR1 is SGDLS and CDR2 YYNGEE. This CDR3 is CASSLGLAGGGQETQYF. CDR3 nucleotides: TGTGCCAGCAGCCTCGGGCTAGCGGGAGGGGGCCAAGAGACCCAGTACTTC. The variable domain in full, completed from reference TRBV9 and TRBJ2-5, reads DSGVTQTPKHLITATGQRVTLRCSPRSGDLSVYWYQQSLDQGLQFLIQYYNGEERAKGNILERFSAQQFPDLHSELNLSSLELGDSALYFCASSLGLAGGGQETQYFGPGTRLLVL.

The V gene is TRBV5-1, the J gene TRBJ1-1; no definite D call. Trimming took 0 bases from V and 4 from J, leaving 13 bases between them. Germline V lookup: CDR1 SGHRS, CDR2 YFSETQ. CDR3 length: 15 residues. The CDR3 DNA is TGCGCCAGCAGCTTGGTCGGGAAAGGAGGCACTGAAGCTTTCTTT. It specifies CASSLVGKGGTEAFF.

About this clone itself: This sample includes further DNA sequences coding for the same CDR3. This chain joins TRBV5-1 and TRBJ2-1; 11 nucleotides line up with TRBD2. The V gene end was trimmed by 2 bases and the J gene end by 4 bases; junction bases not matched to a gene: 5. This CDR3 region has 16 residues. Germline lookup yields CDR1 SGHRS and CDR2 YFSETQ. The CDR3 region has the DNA TGCGCCAGCAGCTTACAGACTAGCGGGATATACAATGAGCAGTTCTTC. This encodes CASSLQTSGIYNEQFF.

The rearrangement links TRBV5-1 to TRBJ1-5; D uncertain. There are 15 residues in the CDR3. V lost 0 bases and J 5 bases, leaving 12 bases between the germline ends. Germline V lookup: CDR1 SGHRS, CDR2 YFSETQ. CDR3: CASSLGTGYDQPQHF. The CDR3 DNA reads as TGCGCCAGCAGCTTGGGCACGGGGTACGATCAGCCCCAGCATTTT.

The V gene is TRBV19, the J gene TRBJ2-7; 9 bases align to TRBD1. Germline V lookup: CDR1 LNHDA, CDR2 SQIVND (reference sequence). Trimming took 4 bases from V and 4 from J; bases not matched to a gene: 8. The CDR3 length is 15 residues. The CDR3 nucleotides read TGTGCCAGTAGTAGACCGGGACAGGGTTGGTACGAGCAGTACTTC. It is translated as CASSRPGQGWYEQYF.

The CDR3 DNA reads TGTGCCACCCGACTAACTAGCACAGATACGCAGTATTTT. Its protein product is CATRLTSTDTQYF. The V gene is TRBV15, the J gene TRBJ2-3, with TRBD2 as a possible D gene (5 bases). CDR1 is LNHNV, CDR2 YYDKDF, per germline (reference sequence). This CDR3 is built from 13 residues. V was pared by 8 bases and J by 0 bases, with 9 bases between. The variable domain in full, completed from reference TRBV15 and TRBJ2-3, reads DAMVIQNPRYQVTQFGKPVTLSCSQTLNHNVMYWYQQKSSQAPKLLFHYYDKDFNNEADTPDNFQSRRPNTSFCFLDIRSPGLGDTAMYLCATRLTSTDTQYFGPGTRLTVL.